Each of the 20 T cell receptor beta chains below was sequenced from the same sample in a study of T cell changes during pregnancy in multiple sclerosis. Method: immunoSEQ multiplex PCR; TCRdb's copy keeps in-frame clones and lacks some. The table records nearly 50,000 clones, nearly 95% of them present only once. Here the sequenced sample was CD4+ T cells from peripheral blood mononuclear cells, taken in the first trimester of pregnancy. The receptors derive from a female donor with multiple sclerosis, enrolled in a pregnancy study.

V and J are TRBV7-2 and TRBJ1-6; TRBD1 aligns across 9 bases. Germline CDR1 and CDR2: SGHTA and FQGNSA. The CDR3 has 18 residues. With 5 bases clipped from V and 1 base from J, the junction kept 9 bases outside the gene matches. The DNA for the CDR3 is TGTGCCAGCAGCAAGGACAGGGGAGGGATGTCCTATAATTCACCCCTCCACTTT. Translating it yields CASSKDRGGMSYNSPLHF.

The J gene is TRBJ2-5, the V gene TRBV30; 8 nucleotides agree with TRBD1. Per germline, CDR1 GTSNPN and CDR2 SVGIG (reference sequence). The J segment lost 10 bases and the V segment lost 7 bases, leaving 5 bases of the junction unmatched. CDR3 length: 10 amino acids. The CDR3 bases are TGTGCCTTTGGACAGGGAAGCCAGTACTTC. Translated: CAFGQGSQYF.

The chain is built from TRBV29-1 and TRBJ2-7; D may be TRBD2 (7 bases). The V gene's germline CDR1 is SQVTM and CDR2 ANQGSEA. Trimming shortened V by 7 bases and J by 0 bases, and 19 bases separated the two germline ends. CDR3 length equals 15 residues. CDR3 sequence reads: CSAGPGGQSSYEQYF. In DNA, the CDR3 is TGCAGCGCTGGGCCGGGGGGCCAGAGCTCCTACGAGCAGTACTTC.

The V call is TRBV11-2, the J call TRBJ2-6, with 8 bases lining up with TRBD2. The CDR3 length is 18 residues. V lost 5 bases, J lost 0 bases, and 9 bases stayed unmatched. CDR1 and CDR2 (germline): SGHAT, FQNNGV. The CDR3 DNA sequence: TGTGCCAGCAGCCCGGCGGGGGGCGCGTACTCTGGGGCCAACGTCCTGACTTTC. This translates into CASSPAGGAYSGANVLTF.

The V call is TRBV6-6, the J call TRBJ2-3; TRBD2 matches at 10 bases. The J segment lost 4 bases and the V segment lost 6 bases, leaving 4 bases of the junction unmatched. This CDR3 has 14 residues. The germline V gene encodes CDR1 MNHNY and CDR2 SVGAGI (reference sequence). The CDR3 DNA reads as TGTGCCAGCAGGCGAGCGGGAGGGGCAGATACGCAGTATTTT. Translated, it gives CASRRAGGADTQYF.

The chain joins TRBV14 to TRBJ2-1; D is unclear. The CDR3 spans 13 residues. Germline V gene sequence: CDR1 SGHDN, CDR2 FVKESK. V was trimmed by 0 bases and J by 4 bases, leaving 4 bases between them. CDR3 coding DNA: TGTGCCAGCAGCCAAGATTATTACAATGAGCAGTTCTTC. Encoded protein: CASSQDYYNEQFF.

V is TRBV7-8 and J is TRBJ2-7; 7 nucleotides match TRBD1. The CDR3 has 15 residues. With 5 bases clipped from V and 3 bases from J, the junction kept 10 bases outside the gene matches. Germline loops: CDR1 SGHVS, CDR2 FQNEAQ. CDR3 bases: TGTGCCAGCAGCCCTCGCCGTACAGGGGACTACGAGCAGTACTTC. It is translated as CASSPRRTGDYEQYF. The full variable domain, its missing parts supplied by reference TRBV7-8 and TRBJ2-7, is GAGVSQSPRYKVAKRGQDVALRCDPISGHVSLFWYQQALGQGPEFLTYFQNEAQLDKSGLPSDRFFAERPEGSVSTLKIQRTQQEDSAVYLCASSPRRTGDYEQYFGPGTRLTVT.

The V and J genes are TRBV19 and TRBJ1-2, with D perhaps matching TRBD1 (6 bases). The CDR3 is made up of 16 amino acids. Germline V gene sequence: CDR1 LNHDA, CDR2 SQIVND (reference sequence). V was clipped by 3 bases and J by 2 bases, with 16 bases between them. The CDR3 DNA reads TGTGCCAGTAGTATTGGATTGACAGGCCCGAACTATGGCTACACCTTC. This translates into CASSIGLTGPNYGYTF. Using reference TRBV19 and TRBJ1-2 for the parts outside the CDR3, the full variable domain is DGGITQSPKYLFRKEGQNVTLSCEQNLNHDAMYWYRQDPGQGLRLIYYSQIVNDFQKGDIAEGYSVSREKKESFPLTVTSAQKNPTAFYLCASSIGLTGPNYGYTFGSGTRLTVV.

The CDR3 protein is CASSPTRGGNSPLHF. The CDR3 nucleotides are TGTGCCAGCAGTCCCACCCGGGGGGGCAATTCACCCCTCCACTTT. The V call is TRBV27, the J call TRBJ1-6, with a weak D call TRBD1 (6 bases). The CDR3 totals 15 residues. Germline V gives CDR1 MNHEY, CDR2 SMNVEV (reference sequence). Trimming left V 5 bases short and J 7 bases short, with 15 bases between.

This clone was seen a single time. The CDR3 DNA sequence: TGTGCCAGCAGCTTGGCCGTCGGACAGGGATACCCCTTCTATGGCTACACCTTC. Translating it yields CASSLAVGQGYPFYGYTF. This chain links TRBV5-6 with TRBJ1-2; 8 bases are a match to TRBD1. Germline loops: CDR1 SGHDT, CDR2 YYEEEE. The CDR3 totals 18 residues. Trimming cost V 0 bases and J 4 bases; bases outside gene matches: 14.

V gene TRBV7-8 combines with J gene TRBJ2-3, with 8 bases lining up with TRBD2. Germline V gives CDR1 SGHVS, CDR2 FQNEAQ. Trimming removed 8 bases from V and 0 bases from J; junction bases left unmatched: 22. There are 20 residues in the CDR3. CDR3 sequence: CASGFLPGLEKGPSTDTQYF. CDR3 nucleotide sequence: TGTGCCAGCGGATTCTTACCGGGACTAGAAAAAGGACCTAGCACAGATACGCAGTATTTT. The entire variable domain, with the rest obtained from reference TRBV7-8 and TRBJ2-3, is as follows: GAGVSQSPRYKVAKRGQDVALRCDPISGHVSLFWYQQALGQGPEFLTYFQNEAQLDKSGLPSDRFFAERPEGSVSTLKIQRTQQEDSAVYLCASGFLPGLEKGPSTDTQYFGPGTRLTVL.

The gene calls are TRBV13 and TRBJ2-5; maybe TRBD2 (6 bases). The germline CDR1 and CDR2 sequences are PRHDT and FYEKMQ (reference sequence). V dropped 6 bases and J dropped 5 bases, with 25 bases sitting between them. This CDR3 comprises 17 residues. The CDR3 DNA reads TGTGCCAGCAGTTCACGGGGAGTGGGGGAGGATTGGGAGACCCAGTACTTC. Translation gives CASSSRGVGEDWETQYF.

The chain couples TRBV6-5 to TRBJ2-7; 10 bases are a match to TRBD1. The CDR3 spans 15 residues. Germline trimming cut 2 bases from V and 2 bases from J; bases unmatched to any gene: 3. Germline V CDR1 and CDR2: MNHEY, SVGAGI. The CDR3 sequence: CASSYRDRGTYEQYF. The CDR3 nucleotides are TGTGCCAGCAGTTACCGGGACAGGGGAACCTACGAGCAGTACTTC.

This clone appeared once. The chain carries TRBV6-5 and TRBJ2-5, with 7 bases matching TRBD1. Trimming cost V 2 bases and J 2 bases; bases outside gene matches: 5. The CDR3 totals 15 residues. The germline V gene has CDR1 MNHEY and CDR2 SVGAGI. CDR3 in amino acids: CASSYGQANQETQYF. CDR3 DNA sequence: TGTGCCAGCAGTTACGGACAGGCGAATCAAGAGACCCAGTACTTC.

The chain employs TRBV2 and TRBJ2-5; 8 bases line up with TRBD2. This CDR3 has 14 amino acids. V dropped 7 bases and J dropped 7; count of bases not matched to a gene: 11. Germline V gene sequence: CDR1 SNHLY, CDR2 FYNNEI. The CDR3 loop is CASMAGGHGSTQYF. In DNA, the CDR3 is TGTGCCAGCATGGCGGGGGGTCACGGCTCGACCCAGTACTTC.

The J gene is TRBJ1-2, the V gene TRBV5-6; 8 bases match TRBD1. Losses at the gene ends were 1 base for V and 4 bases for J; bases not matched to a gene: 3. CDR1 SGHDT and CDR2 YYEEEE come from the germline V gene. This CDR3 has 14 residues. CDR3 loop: CASSLQGAGYGYTF. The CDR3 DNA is TGTGCCAGCAGCTTGCAGGGGGCAGGCTATGGCTACACCTTC.

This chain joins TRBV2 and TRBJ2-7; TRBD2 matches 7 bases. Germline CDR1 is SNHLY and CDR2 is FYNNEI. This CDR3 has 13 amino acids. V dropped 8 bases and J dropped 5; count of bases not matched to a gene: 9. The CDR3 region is CASRRLAVNEQYF. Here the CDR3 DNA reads TGTGCCAGCCGTAGACTAGCAGTAAACGAGCAGTACTTC. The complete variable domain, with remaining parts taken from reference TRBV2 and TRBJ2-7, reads EPEVTQTPSHQVTQMGQEVILRCVPISNHLYFYWYRQILGQKVEFLVSFYNNEISEKSEIFDDQFSVERPDGSNFTLKIRSTKLEDSAMYFCASRRLAVNEQYFGPGTRLTVT.

The CDR3, as DNA: TGTGCCAGCTCAATTACTCCGACAGGGCCAAGCAATCAGCCCCAGCATTTT. It specifies CASSITPTGPSNQPQHF. The chain recombines TRBV5-8 with TRBJ1-5, with 7 bases fitting TRBD1. CDR1 is SGHTS, CDR2 YDEGEE, per germline. This CDR3 spans 17 amino acids. V was clipped by 7 bases and J by 1 base; unmatched bases: 14.

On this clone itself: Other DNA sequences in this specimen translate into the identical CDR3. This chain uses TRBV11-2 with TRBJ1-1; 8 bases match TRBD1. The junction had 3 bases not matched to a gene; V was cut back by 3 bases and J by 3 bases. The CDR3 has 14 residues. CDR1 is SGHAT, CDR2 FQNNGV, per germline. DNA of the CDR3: TGTGCCAGCAGCTTTGACAGGGGCGACACTGAAGCTTTCTTT. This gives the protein CASSFDRGDTEAFF.

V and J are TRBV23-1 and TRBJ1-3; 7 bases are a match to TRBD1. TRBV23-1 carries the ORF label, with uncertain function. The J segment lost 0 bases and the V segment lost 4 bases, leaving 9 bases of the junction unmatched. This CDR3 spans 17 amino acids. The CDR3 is CASSLLTGRSSGNTIYF. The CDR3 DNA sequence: TGCGCCAGCAGTCTGTTGACAGGGCGATCCTCTGGAAACACCATATATTTT.